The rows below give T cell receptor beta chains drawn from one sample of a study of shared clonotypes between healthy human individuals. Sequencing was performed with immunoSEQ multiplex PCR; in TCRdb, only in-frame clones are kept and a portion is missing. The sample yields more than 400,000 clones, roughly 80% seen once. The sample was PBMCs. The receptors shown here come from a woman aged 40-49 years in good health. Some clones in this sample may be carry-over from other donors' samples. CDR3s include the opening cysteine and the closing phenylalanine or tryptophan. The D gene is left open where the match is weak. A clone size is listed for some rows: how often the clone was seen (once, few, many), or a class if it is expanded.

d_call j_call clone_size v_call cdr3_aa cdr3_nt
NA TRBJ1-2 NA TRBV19 CASTFSDGAFRGYTF TGTGCCAGTACCTTCAGCGACGGGGCTTTCAGAGGCTACACCTTC
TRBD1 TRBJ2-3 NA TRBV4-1 CASSQVDRGHSTDTQYF TGCGCCAGCAGCCAAGTCGACAGGGGGCATTCCACAGATACGCAGTATTTT
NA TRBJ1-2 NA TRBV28 CASTLGRNYGYTF TGTGCCAGCACCCTGGGGCGCAACTATGGCTACACCTTC
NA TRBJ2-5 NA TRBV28 CASINRDQETQYF TGTGCCAGCATTAACAGGGACCAAGAGACCCAGTACTTC
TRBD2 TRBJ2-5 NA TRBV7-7 CASSLIGTSGEETQYF TGTGCTAGCAGCTTAATCGGGACTAGCGGTGAAGAGACCCAGTACTTC
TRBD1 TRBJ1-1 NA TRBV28 CASSRHRQGTEAFF TGTGCCAGCAGTCGACACCGACAGGGGACTGAAGCTTTCTTT
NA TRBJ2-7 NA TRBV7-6 CASSLTPGVYEQYF TGTGCCAGCAGCTTAACGCCAGGGGTGTACGAGCAGTACTTC
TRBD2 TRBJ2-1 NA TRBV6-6 CASSPGGAGVYEQFF TGTGCCAGCAGTCCCGGGGGGGCGGGAGTGTATGAGCAGTTCTTC
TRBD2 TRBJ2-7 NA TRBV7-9 CASSLNSGRTYEQYF TGTGCCAGCAGCCTCAATAGCGGGAGGACTTACGAGCAGTACTTC
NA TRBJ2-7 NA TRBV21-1 CASSKGGSGRPYEQYF TGTGCCAGCAGCAAAGGGGGCAGCGGGAGGCCCTACGAGCAGTACTTC
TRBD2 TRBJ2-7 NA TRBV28 CASSLRLAGVYEQYF TGTGCCAGCAGTTTACGGCTAGCGGGAGTCTACGAGCAGTACTTC
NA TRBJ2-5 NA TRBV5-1 CASSLARDTRQTQYF TGCGCCAGCAGCTTGGCGCGGGACACGAGGCAGACCCAGTACTTC
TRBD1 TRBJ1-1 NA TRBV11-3 CASSPRQGEGTEAFF TGTGCCAGCAGCCCGCGACAGGGTGAGGGGACTGAAGCTTTCTTT
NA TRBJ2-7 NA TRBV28 CASSSNSPTAQYF TGTGCCAGCAGTTCAAACTCCCCAACGGCGCAGTACTTC
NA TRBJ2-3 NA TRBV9 CASSVAQGGTDTQYF TGTGCCAGCAGCGTAGCACAGGGGGGGACAGATACGCAGTATTTT
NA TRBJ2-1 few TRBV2 CASRRDGSSYNEQFF TGTGCCAGCAGGAGGGACGGTAGCTCCTACAATGAGCAGTTCTTC
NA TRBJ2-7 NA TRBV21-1 CASSKGCVPYEQYF TGTGCCAGCAGCAAAGGTTGTGTGCCCTACGAGCAGTACTTC
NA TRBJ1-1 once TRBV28 CASSLGVGAEAFF TGTGCCAGCAGTCTGGGTGTGGGCGCTGAAGCTTTCTTT
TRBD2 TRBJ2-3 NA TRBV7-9 CASSQGLDTDTQYF TGTGCCAGCAGCCAAGGACTAGACACAGATACGCAGTATTTT